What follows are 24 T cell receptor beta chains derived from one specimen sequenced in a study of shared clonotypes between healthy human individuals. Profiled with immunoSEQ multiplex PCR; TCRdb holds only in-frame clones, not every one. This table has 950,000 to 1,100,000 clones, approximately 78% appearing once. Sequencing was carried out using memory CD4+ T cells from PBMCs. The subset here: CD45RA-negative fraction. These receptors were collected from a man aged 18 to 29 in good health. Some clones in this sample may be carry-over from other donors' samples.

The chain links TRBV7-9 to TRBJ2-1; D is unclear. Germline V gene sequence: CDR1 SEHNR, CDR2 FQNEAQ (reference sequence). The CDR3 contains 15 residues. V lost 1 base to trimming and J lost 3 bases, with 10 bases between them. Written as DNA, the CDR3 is TGTGCCAGCAGCTTAGTTGCACTCGACTACAATGAGCAGTTCTTC. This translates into CASSLVALDYNEQFF. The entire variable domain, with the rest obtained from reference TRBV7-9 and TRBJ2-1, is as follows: DTGVSQNPRHKITKRGQNVTFRCDPISEHNRLYWYRQTLGQGPEFLTYFQNEAQLEKSRLLSDRFSAERPKGSFSTLEIQRTEQGDSAMYLCASSLVALDYNEQFFGPGTRLTVL.

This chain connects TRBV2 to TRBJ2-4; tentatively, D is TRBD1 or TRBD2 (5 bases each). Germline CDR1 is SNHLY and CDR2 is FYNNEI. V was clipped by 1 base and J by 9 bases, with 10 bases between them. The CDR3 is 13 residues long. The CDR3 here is CASSEGGFSIQYF. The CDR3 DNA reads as TGTGCCAGCAGTGAAGGGGGGTTCAGCATTCAGTACTTC.

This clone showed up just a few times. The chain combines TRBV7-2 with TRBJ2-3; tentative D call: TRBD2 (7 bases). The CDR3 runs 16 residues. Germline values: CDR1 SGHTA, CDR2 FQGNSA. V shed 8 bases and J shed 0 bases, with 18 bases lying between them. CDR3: CASGGLADTSTDTQYF. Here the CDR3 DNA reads TGTGCCAGCGGGGGGCTAGCGGACACTAGCACAGATACGCAGTATTTT.

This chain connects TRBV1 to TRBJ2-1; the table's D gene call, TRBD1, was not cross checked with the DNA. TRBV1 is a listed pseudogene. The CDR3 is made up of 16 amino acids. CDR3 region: CTSSLVVTGGMGLQFF. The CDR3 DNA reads TGCACCAGCAGCCTAGTGGTGACAGGGGGAATGGGCTTGCAGTTCTTC.

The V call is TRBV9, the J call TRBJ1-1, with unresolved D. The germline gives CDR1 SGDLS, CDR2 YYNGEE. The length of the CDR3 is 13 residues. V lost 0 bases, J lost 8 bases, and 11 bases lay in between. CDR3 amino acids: CASSVVFSGEAFF. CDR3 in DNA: TGTGCCAGCAGCGTAGTATTTTCGGGGGAAGCTTTCTTT.

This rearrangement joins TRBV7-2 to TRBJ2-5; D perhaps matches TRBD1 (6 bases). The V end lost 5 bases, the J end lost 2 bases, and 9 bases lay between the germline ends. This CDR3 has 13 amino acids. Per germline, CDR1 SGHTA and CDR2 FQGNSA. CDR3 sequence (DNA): TGTGCCAGCAGCCCGGACAGACAAGAGACCCAGTACTTC. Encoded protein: CASSPDRQETQYF.

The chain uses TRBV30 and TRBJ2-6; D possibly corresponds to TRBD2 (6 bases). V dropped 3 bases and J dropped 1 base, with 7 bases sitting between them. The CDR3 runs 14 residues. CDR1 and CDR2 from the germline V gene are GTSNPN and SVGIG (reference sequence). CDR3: CAWSGGSGANVLTF. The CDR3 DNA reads TGTGCCTGGAGCGGGGGTTCTGGGGCCAACGTCCTGACTTTC.

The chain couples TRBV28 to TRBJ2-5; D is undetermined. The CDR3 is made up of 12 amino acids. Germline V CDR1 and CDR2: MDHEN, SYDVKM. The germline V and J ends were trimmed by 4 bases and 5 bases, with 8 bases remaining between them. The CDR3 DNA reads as TGTGCCAGCAGTTCCGTTCGTGAGACCCAGTACTTC. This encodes CASSSVRETQYF.

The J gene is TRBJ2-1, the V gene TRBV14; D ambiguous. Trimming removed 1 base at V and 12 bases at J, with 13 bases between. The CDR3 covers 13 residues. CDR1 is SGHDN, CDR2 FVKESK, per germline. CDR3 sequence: CASSQASGYAQFF. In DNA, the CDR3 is TGTGCCAGCAGCCAAGCCTCCGGTTATGCGCAGTTCTTC.

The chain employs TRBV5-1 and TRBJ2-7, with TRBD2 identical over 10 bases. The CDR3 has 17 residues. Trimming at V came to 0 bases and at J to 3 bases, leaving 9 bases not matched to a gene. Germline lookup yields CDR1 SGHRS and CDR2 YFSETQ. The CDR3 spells CASSLVSSASGSYEQYF. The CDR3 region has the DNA TGCGCCAGCAGCTTGGTATCGTCGGCTAGCGGGAGCTACGAGCAGTACTTC.

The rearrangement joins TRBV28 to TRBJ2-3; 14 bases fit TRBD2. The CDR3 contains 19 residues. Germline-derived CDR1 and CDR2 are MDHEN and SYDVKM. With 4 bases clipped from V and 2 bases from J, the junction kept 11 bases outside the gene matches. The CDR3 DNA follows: TGTGCCAGCAGTTCCACCGGGACTAGCGGGAGCGTATTCACAGATACGCAGTATTTT. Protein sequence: CASSSTGTSGSVFTDTQYF.

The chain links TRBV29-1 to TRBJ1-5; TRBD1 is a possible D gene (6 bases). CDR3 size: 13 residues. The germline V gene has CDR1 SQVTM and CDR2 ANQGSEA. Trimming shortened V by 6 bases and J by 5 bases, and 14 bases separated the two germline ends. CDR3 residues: CSVRDTFYQPQHF. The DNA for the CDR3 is TGCAGCGTGAGGGACACCTTTTATCAGCCCCAGCATTTT.

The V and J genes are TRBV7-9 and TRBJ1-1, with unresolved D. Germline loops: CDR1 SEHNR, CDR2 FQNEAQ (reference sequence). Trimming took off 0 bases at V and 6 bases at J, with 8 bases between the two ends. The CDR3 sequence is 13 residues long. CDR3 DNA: TGTGCCAGCAGCTTAGCGGCCCCAGCTGAAGCTTTCTTT. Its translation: CASSLAAPAEAFF.

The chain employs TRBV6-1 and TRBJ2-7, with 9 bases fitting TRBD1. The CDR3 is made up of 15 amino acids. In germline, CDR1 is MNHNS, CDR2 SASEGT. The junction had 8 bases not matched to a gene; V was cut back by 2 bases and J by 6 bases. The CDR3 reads CASSERQGGSSEQYF. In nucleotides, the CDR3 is TGTGCCAGCAGTGAAAGACAGGGGGGTTCATCCGAGCAGTACTTC.

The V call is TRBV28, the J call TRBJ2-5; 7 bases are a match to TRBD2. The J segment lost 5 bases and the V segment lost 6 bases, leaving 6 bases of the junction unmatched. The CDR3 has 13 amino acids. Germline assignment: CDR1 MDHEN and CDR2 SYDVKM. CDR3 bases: TGTGCCAGCAGCCCAGGGAGGGTGGAGACCCAGTACTTC. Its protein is CASSPGRVETQYF.

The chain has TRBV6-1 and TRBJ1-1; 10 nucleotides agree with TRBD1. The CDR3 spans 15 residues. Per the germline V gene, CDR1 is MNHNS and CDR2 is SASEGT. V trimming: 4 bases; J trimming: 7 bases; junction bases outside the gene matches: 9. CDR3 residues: CASSAGTGALFEAFF. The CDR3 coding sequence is TGTGCCAGCAGTGCAGGGACAGGGGCCCTGTTTGAAGCTTTCTTT.

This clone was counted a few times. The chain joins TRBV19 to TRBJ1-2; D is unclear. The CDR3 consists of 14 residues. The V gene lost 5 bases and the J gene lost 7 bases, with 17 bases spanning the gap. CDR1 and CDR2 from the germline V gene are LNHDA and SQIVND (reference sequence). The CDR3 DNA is TGTGCCAGTAGTCGACTAGGCGTGGGAGGTGGCTACACCTTC. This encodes CASSRLGVGGGYTF. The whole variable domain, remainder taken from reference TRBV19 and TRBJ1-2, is DGGITQSPKYLFRKEGQNVTLSCEQNLNHDAMYWYRQDPGQGLRLIYYSQIVNDFQKGDIAEGYSVSREKKESFPLTVTSAQKNPTAFYLCASSRLGVGGGYTFGSGTRLTVV.

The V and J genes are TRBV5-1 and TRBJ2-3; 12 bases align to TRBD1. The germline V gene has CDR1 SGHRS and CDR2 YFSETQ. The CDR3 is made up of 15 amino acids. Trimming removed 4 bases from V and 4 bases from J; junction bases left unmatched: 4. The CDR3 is CASSIGTGGADTQYF. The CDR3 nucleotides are TGCGCCAGCAGCATAGGGACAGGGGGCGCAGATACGCAGTATTTT. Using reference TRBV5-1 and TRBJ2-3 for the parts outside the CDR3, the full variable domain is KAGVTQTPRYLIKTRGQQVTLSCSPISGHRSVSWYQQTPGQGLQFLFEYFSETQRNKGNFPGRFSGRQFSNSRSEMNVSTLELGDSALYLCASSIGTGGADTQYFGPGTRLTVL.

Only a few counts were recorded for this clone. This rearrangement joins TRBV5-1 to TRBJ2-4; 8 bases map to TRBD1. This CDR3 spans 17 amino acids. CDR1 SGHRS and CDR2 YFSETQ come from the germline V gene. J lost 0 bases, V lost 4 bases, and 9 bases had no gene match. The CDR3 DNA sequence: TGCGCCAGCAGCGTCAGGACAGGGCTTATAGCCAAAAACATTCAGTACTTC. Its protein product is CASSVRTGLIAKNIQYF.

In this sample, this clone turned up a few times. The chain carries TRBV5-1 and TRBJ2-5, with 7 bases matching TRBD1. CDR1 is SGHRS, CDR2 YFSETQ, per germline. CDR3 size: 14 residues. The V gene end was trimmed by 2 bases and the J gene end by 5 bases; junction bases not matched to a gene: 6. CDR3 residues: CASSFRDSGETQYF. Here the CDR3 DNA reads TGCGCCAGCAGCTTTCGGGACAGTGGGGAGACCCAGTACTTC. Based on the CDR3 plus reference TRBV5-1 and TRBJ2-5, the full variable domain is KAGVTQTPRYLIKTRGQQVTLSCSPISGHRSVSWYQQTPGQGLQFLFEYFSETQRNKGNFPGRFSGRQFSNSRSEMNVSTLELGDSALYLCASSFRDSGETQYFGPGTRLLVL.

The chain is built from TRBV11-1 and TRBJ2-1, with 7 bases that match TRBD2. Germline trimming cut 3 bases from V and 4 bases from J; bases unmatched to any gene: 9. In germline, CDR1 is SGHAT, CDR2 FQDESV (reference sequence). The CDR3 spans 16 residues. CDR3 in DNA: TGTGCCAGCAGCTTGGCTAGCGGAAACTTATACAATGAGCAGTTCTTC. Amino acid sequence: CASSLASGNLYNEQFF.

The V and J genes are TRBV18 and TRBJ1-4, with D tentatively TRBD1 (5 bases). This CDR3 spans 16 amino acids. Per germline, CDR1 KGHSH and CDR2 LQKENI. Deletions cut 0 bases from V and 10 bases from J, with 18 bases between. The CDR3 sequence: CASSPPETRAQGKLFF. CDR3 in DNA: TGTGCCAGCTCACCACCGGAAACCCGGGCCCAGGGAAAACTGTTTTTT. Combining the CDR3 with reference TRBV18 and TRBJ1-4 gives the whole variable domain NAGVMQNPRHLVRRRGQEARLRCSPMKGHSHVYWYRQLPEEGLKFMVYLQKENIIDESGMPKERFSAEFPKEGPSILRIQQVVRGDSAAYFCASSPPETRAQGKLFFGSGTQLSVL.

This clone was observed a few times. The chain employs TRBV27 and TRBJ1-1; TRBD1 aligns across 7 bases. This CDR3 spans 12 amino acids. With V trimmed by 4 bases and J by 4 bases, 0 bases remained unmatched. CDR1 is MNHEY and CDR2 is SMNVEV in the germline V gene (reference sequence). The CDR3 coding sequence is TGTGCCAGCAGTTCAGGGGGCACTGAAGCTTTCTTT. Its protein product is CASSSGGTEAFF.

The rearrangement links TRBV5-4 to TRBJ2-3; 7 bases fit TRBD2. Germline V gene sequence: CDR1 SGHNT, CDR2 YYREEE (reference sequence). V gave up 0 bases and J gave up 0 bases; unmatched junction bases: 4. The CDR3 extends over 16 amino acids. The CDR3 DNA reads TGTGCCAGCAGCTTGGAGGTGGGAGGGAGCACAGATACGCAGTATTTT. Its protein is CASSLEVGGSTDTQYF.